This T cell receptor (beta chain) stems from a study of cytomegalovirus exposure and HLA in healthy donors (dated by TCRdb to the late 2010s). Context from the whole study: An earlier analysis of some 600 of the donors reported about 300 Gb of sequence data and around 100 million unique TCR beta sequences obtained from 180 million or so T cells. The later analysis used no new phenotypic data to find candidate immune exposures, relying instead on TCR beta sequences and their occurrence across donors. Both class I and class II loci were covered by HLA typing, at four-digit resolution. An early release that covered 640 HLA-typed donors contained about 300 gigabases of sequencing data and about 84 million unique TCR sequences. About five DR-DQ haplotypes were handled as single units for association and clustering, since linkage in the cohort was strong. The study aimed to test whether signatures of past pathogen exposure could be identified by cataloging public T cell receptors. Donor age, sex, ethnicity and CMV serostatus were compiled alongside the repertoire data. Every repertoire in the discovery cohort had been generated on one and the same sequencing platform. Across some 400 genotyped donors of the cohort, an average of about 250,000 unique TCR beta nucleotide sequences per donor were sequenced, and roughly 20% of those sequences were non-productive. The study used immunosequencing to profile the T cell repertoires of approximately 650 subjects and linked those repertoires to cytomegalovirus serostatus. Besides the first cohort of roughly 640 subjects, a separate validation cohort made up of over a hundred different subjects was used. To decide whether each TCR beta V gene segment behaved as functional or pseudogenic, an earlier analysis of approximately 620 of the donors relied on high-throughput TCR beta sequencing. Typing coverage differed by locus: A, B, C, DRB1 and DQB1 were typed in roughly 620-630 donors, DQA1 in approximately 520, DPA1 in 606, and DPB1 in about 450. A later analysis re-examined previously published TCR beta repertoires from just over 650 donors and added high-resolution HLA genotyping to investigate patterns of TCR occurrence. To predict cytomegalovirus infection status, the study combined high-throughput TCR immunosequencing, statistical association of individual TCRs with disease status, and machine learning. Of the 300 to 500 genotyped donors, 65% to 90% were placed in the genetic ancestry cluster associated with self-reported Caucasian donors. In a later genetic analysis, genome-wide SNP genotypes for about three fifths of the roughly 670 donors were used, and that subset was treated as a discovery cohort. Study-level results and caveats: The cohort was sequenced for TCR beta chains only, and without alpha or paired-chain data the features that could be detected were limited. A later analysis found that HLA-associated TCR beta chains were more clonally expanded and had lower generation probabilities than equally common non-associated chains. In an earlier analysis of 450 to 750 of the donors, most TCR beta V segments appeared in productive rearrangements about 87% or about 30% of the time, broadly matching IMGT annotations. Because the 87-base-pair reads could not distinguish some IMGT-functional V segments, including TRBV6-2 and TRBV6-3, those segments were excluded. In a later analysis, about 16,000 TCR beta sequences were associated with specific HLA alleles at a false discovery rate of 0.05. A later genetic analysis associated a missense DCLRE1C variant with V-gene and J-gene trimming of TCR beta chains, and an independent cohort replicated the association. The sequencing pipeline was judged likely to have produced a cluster of highly shared sequence variants as a technical artifact. Cytomegalovirus status was reported to be diagnosed by the classifier with high specificity and sensitivity in both the original and validation cohorts. In a later genetic analysis, fewer N-insertions in productive TCRs were reported among donors in an Asian-associated ancestry cluster than the approximately 710-donor mean. Immune exposure information for the cohort was limited to CMV serostatus. In a later analysis, most CMV-associated TCR beta chains were found to appear HLA-restricted, with HLA associations seemingly driven largely by CMV exposure. The study gave a list of 150 to 200 TCR beta chains associated with cytomegalovirus. Because HLA typing was missing for some donors at each locus, association tests included only the typed subset. According to the authors, the approach could potentially be generalized to other disease states and immunological phenotypes. Across donors, most TCR sequences were observed very rarely, whereas some public TCRs were present in many individuals. According to a later analysis, parvovirus B19, influenza, CMV and Epstein-Barr virus appeared linked to several top co-occurrence clusters. A further reported finding was that TCR beta sequences accurately predicted the HLA-A and HLA-B alleles for most subjects in the first cohort. Correlated functional status among segregating V segments might be attributable to linkage disequilibrium, but an unknown experimental factor could not be ruled out. Three of the identified cytomegalovirus-associated TCR beta chains were confirmed in vitro to be specific for cytomegalovirus antigens. Strong co-occurrence of HLA alleles, especially DR and DQ, made assigning TCR associations to individual alleles difficult. Presence/absence analyses assumed roughly uniform sequencing depth across donors, an assumption that may not hold. In a later analysis, TCR association rates were found to vary across HLA loci, with the most associated TCRs seen for DRB1 alleles and the fewest for HLA-C alleles. Because counts were too low, about 18 rarely observed V segments, including chromosome 9 orphons, were excluded from the earlier analysis of a few hundred of the donors.

The cohort consisted of 600 to 750 healthy bone marrow donors. All cohort members were sampled while nominally healthy, although unrecorded immune exposures were likely present. The donor was CMV seropositive and was included in the group of 250 to 300 seropositive cohort members. Every donor gave a peripheral blood sample, and the peripheral blood mononuclear cells from that sample were used for TCR beta sequencing. Genomic DNA was extracted from the blood cell samples with the Qiagen DNeasy Blood Extraction Kit. The library was obtained by the immunoSEQ multiplex PCR assay. A mixture of 60 forward primers for TCR Vbeta segments and 13 reverse primers for TCR Jbeta segments was used in the multiplex PCR. Amplification of the CDR3 region of rearranged TCR beta genes was performed with a multiplex PCR assay on genomic DNA. The Illumina HiSeq System was used to sequence the amplified TCR beta libraries as 87-base-pair reads. In the original analysis: Across the 666 repertoires, a later analysis counted tens of millions of unique TCR beta chains, 9.5 million to 12 million of which were shared by at least two donors. Raw reads were error-corrected and collapsed into unique sequences by a nearest-neighbor algorithm in which closely related sequences were merged to remove PCR and sequencing errors. CDR3 sequences were aligned to IMGT reference sequences to assign V, D and J gene segments. Each retained sequence needed at least a six-nucleotide match to both a V gene segment and a J gene segment. A rearrangement counted as productive if the CDR3 had no stop codons and remained in frame with V and J, and every other rearrangement counted as non-productive. CDR3 was defined by IMGT convention, running from the second conserved V-encoded cysteine to the conserved J-encoded phenylalanine. The earlier analysis of about 610 of the donors excluded any sequence lacking an unambiguous match to a single V gene segment. An earlier analysis of several hundred of the donors called V segments functional above 56.7% productive rearrangements and segregating when the between-donor standard deviation exceeded 5%. A statistical classification framework was developed to diagnose cytomegalovirus status using the catalog of TCR beta chain sequences. In a later analysis, V and J genes were assigned by comparing TCR nucleotide sequences against IMGT/GENE-DB human TR gene sequences. The TCRdist pipeline was used in a later analysis to assign CDR3 sequences and most-parsimonious VDJ recombination scenarios. In a later analysis, every TCR beta chain was defined by the combination of its CDR3 amino acid sequence and its V-gene family, and reads without a unique V-gene family were dropped. In a later analysis, fewer than 600 highly shared, low-generation-probability nucleotide sequences were removed to address suspected cross-contamination and a sequencing artifact. In a later analysis, a clonal expansion index was calculated for each public chain from normalized within-repertoire ranks of inferred template counts. A later analysis computed generation probabilities with a VDJ recombination model fitted to out-of-frame rearrangements, and checked the results against IGoR. A later analysis scored TCR-TCR, TCR-HLA and TCR-CMV co-occurrence with hypergeometric tests, applying a repertoire-size bias correction to TCR pairs. In a later analysis, false discovery rates were estimated by permuting HLA or CMV assignments 20 times. In a later analysis, co-occurring TCRs were grouped using DBSCAN, and TCRdist sequence similarity was added for clustering within HLA-allele-positive subsets. Repertoires with fewer than 30,000 or more than 120,000 public chains, plus five repertoires with anomalous nucleotide sharing, were excluded from co-occurrence clustering. TCRdb provides this immuneACCESS table in a form limited to in-frame rearrangements. Some clones are lacking; in checked studies, under half of them reflect an unresolved V gene, and why the rest are absent is not known. V, J and clone size were drawn from that table, and D and trimming were deduced from the DNA. Within this sample are 150,000 to 200,000 clones, with more than 60% of them counted one time only. The ten top clones hold 7% of the sample.

V and J lose 6 bases and 6 bases, and a span of 21 bases separates them. The cysteine opens and the phenylalanine closes a CDR3 of 15 amino acids. Only CDR3 DNA remains: 45 bases, in frame from the first base. CDR1 and CDR2, looked up from the germline V gene, are SNHLY and FYNNEI. Remarks on this clone: It lacks a known antigen. Base qualities are not provided; no much larger clone lies one nucleotide away.

This TCR was sampled from a woman between 40 and 55 years old in good health and CMV-seropositive. In this chain, TRBV2 is recombined with TRBJ2-7; D gene: possibly TRBD2, on 5 matching bases. Source material: PBMCs. At the DNA level, the sequence is TGTGCCAGCAGGAATTTCCGGGATAAGGGAGTCGAGCAGTACTTC. Translated, this is CASRNFRDKGVEQYF.